The 16 T cell receptor beta chains below were found in one sample sequenced in a study of PD-1 blockade in classical Hodgkin lymphoma (dated by TCRdb to about 2020). The time point label, as the study defines it: newly diagnosed, previously untreated cHL patient sample. Using a Miltenyi CD4+ T cell isolation kit, CD4+ T cells were purified from thawed PBMCs through magnetic negative selection. Libraries were built with the immunoSEQ multiplex PCR assay. TCRdb carries this immuneACCESS record with in-frame sequences only. Its versions omit some clonotypes, under half of them owing to an unresolved V gene in the studies checked, with the rest unexplained. The sample has fewer than 40,000 clones on record, about 88% of them singletons. The ten largest account for around 1.3% of the sample. The sequenced sample was CD4+ T cells from blood. These receptors came from a human donor with classical Hodgkin lymphoma.

This rearrangement joins TRBV7-9 to TRBJ2-7; 7 nucleotides agree with TRBD1. The CDR3 extends over 12 amino acids. Per the germline V gene, CDR1 is SEHNR and CDR2 is FQNEAQ (reference sequence). The ends lost 5 bases at V and 6 bases at J; junction bases unmatched: 4. CDR3 amino acids: CASSHSGGEQYV. Written as DNA, the CDR3 is TGTGCCAGCAGCCATTCAGGGGGCGAGCAGTACGTC.

Concerning this clone itself: Its ends do not fully match the called genes, so a read error is possible. This rearrangement joins TRBV29-1 to TRBJ2-1; D may match TRBD1 or TRBD2 (6 bases each). The length of the CDR3 is 14 residues. Germline lookup yields CDR1 SQVTM and CDR2 ANQGSEA. The CDR3 reads CSVEGGPSYNEQFF. DNA of the CDR3: TGCAGCGTGGAAGGGGGGCCCTCCTACAATGAGCAGTTCTTC.

V is TRBV15 and J is TRBJ2-1; 12 nucleotides agree with TRBD2. The CDR3 is made up of 14 amino acids. The trim removed 11 bases at V and 9 bases at J, leaving 11 bases unmatched. The germline V gene has CDR1 LNHNV and CDR2 YYDKDF (reference sequence). CDR3 sequence reads: CAVETSGRIGEQFF. The CDR3 bases are TGTGCCGTAGAGACTAGCGGGAGAATCGGTGAGCAGTTCTTC.

This clone was recorded only once. The rearrangement links TRBV18 to TRBJ1-4; D perhaps matches TRBD1 (5 bases). The germline V gene has CDR1 KGHSH and CDR2 LQKENI. This CDR3 comprises 15 residues. Trimming shortened V by 5 bases and J by 0 bases, and 10 bases separated the two germline ends. CDR3 bases: TGTGCCAGCTCAACCAGGGACTCAACTAATGAAAAACTGTTTTTT. Translation gives CASSTRDSTNEKLFF.

In this sample, this clone turned up once. The chain links TRBV4-1 to TRBJ2-7; TRBD2 agrees at 9 bases. V dropped 1 base and J dropped 0; count of bases not matched to a gene: 7. The CDR3 runs 17 residues. Looked up from germline, CDR1 is MGHRA and CDR2 is YSYEKL. CDR3 coding DNA: TGCGCCAGCAGCCAAGGGCGGCGGGGGGGCAGCTCCTACGAGCAGTACTTC. Encoded protein: CASSQGRRGGSSYEQYF.

This clone showed up just once. The V call is TRBV9, the J call TRBJ2-7; 7 bases align to TRBD1. The CDR3 contains 14 residues. V shed 2 bases, J shed 0 bases, and the junction held 2 bases outside the gene matches. From germline, CDR1 is SGDLS and CDR2 YYNGEE. The CDR3 DNA reads as TGTGCCAGCAGCGTGGGGACAGTCTCCTACGAGCAGTACTTC. Protein product: CASSVGTVSYEQYF.

The chain is built from TRBV7-2 and TRBJ2-2; 7 bases map to TRBD2. From germline, CDR1 is SGHTA and CDR2 FQGNSA. CDR3 size: 17 residues. Trimming cost V 1 base and J 4 bases; bases outside gene matches: 9. This CDR3 reads CASSLVGLAAITGELFF. CDR3 DNA: TGTGCCAGCAGCTTAGTCGGGCTAGCGGCCATCACCGGGGAGCTGTTTTTT.

The V call is TRBV7-6, the J call TRBJ2-2; 9 positions match TRBD2. V was pared by 3 bases and J by 2 bases, with 4 bases of the junction left unmatched. Germline CDR1 reads SGHVS; CDR2 reads FNYEAQ. The CDR3 is 16 residues long. CDR3 in DNA: TGTGCCAGCAGCTTTAGCGGGAGTCCCAACACCGGGGAGCTGTTTTTT. Translating it yields CASSFSGSPNTGELFF.

This rearrangement joins TRBV7-9 to TRBJ2-2; 7 bases map to TRBD1. The CDR3 totals 15 residues. V shed 7 bases and J 1 base; nucleotides not matched to a gene: 6. The germline CDR1 and CDR2 sequences are SEHNR and FQNEAQ (reference sequence). DNA of the CDR3: TGTGCCAGCACCTTGAGGACAGGGAACACCGGGGAGCTGTTTTTT. As protein: CASTLRTGNTGELFF.

V gene TRBV18 combines with J gene TRBJ2-5; D is unclear. V was trimmed by 1 base and J by 1 base, leaving 7 bases between them. Germline-derived CDR1 and CDR2 are KGHSH and LQKENI. This CDR3 is built from 14 residues. CDR3 protein: CASSPRTVQETQYF. The CDR3 nucleotides are TGTGCCAGCTCACCACGGACGGTCCAAGAGACCCAGTACTTC.

The chain recombines TRBV28 with TRBJ1-5; D is uncertain. Germline CDR1 is MDHEN and CDR2 is SYDVKM. The ends were cut back, 2 bases at V and 0 bases at J, with 8 bases in the middle. This CDR3 has 15 residues. Here the CDR3 reads CASSLNSYSNQPQHF. CDR3 nucleotides: TGTGCCAGCAGTTTAAATAGCTATAGCAATCAGCCCCAGCATTTT.

The chain joins TRBV7-6 to TRBJ2-3; D possibly corresponds to TRBD2 (5 bases). The V end lost 5 bases, the J end lost 2 bases, and 14 bases lay between the germline ends. CDR1 and CDR2 from the germline V gene are SGHVS and FNYEAQ. There are 15 residues in the CDR3. The CDR3: CASSPLPGYTDTQYF. CDR3 bases: TGTGCCAGCAGCCCGCTCCCGGGATACACAGATACGCAGTATTTT.

This rearrangement joins TRBV28 to TRBJ2-3; D uncertain. Germline V gene lookup returns CDR1 MDHEN and CDR2 SYDVKM. V lost 8 bases and J lost 5, with 14 bases in between. This CDR3 is 13 amino acids long. The CDR3: CASSLGGRDTQYF. The DNA of the CDR3 is TGTGCCAGCTCCCTCGGCGGAAGAGATACGCAGTATTTT.

This sequence joins TRBV25-1 and TRBJ2-7, with D perhaps being TRBD1 or TRBD2 (5 bases each). Germline assignment: CDR1 MGHDK and CDR2 SYGVNS. The CDR3 runs to 15 residues. The V gene lost 6 bases and the J gene lost 4 bases, with 19 bases spanning the gap. The CDR3 nucleotides are TGTGCCAGCAGACTTCTACAGGTGGGAGTGTACGAGCAGTACGTC. It yields the protein CASRLLQVGVYEQYV.

This sequence joins TRBV11-1 and TRBJ2-1, with D possibly matching TRBD2 (6 bases). V shed 5 bases and J shed 6 bases, with 20 bases lying between them. CDR1 is SGHAT and CDR2 is FQDESV in the germline V gene (reference sequence). This CDR3 contains 16 residues. The CDR3 is CASSLGYTGAGNEQFF. The CDR3 DNA reads TGTGCCAGCAGCCTAGGCTATACGGGAGCGGGCAATGAGCAGTTCTTC. The full variable domain, its missing parts supplied by reference TRBV11-1 and TRBJ2-1, is EAEVAQSPRYKITEKSQAVAFWCDPISGHATLYWYRQILGQGPELLVQFQDESVVDDSQLPKDRFSAERLKGVDSTLKIQPAELGDSAMYLCASSLGYTGAGNEQFFGPGTRLTVL.

The V gene is TRBV23-1, the J gene TRBJ2-7; TRBD2 agrees at 9 bases. TRBV23-1 is an ORF, with its function uncertain. V was clipped by 2 bases and J by 4 bases; unmatched bases: 6. There are 15 residues in the CDR3. The CDR3 nucleotides are TGCGCCAGCAGTCAAAGGGGCGGGAGGGCGTACGAGCAGTACTTC. This codes for CASSQRGGRAYEQYF.